The 14 T cell receptor beta chains below all came from one sample that was sequenced in a study of CD8 T cells in Susac syndrome. Reverse transcription of about 0.45 to 1 ug RNA was performed with random hexamers. Using its own MiXCR run on the immunoSEQ multiplex PCR reads, TCRdb lists one record per CDR3 protein. The top ten hold 0.085% to 0.1% of the sample, which has 150,000 to 200,000 distinct CDR3 sequences, roughly 90% seen once. The specimen was CD4+ T cells from PBMCs. These receptors were obtained from a human donor with Susac syndrome.

This chain links TRBV19 with TRBJ1-5; no clear D gene. The CDR3 runs to 15 residues. CDR1 and CDR2 from the germline V gene are LNHDA and SQIVND (reference sequence). V lost 5 bases, J lost 5 bases, and 16 bases lay in between. CDR3 residues: CASSPGVVYDQPQHF. CDR3 coding DNA: TGTGCCAGTAGTCCGGGTGTAGTTTATGATCAGCCCCAGCATTTT.

The chain recombines TRBV6-5 with TRBJ2-2; the D is unclear. This CDR3 contains 15 residues. CDR1 MNHEY and CDR2 SVGAGI come from the germline V gene. V lost 8 bases and J 5 bases, leaving 18 bases between the germline ends. In nucleotides, the CDR3 is TGTGCCAGCCGAACGGAGAGCTCTAGTACCGGGGAGCTGTTTTTT. Translation gives CASRTESSSTGELFF.

This chain links TRBV9 with TRBJ2-1, with 8 bases matching TRBD1. V was clipped by 1 base and J by 7 bases; unmatched bases: 7. The CDR3 consists of 15 residues. The V gene's germline CDR1 is SGDLS and CDR2 YYNGEE. The CDR3 DNA reads TGTGCCAGCAGCGTAAAAACAGGGGGTGGTAATGAGCAGTTCTTC. Protein product: CASSVKTGGGNEQFF. Supplemented by reference TRBV9 and TRBJ2-1, the full variable domain reads DSGVTQTPKHLITATGQRVTLRCSPRSGDLSVYWYQQSLDQGLQFLIQYYNGEERAKGNILERFSAQQFPDLHSELNLSSLELGDSALYFCASSVKTGGGNEQFFGPGTRLTVL.

This clonotype was seen more than once but under ten times. The chain has TRBV11-2 and TRBJ2-5, with D possibly being TRBD2 (6 bases). The germline CDR1 and CDR2 sequences are SGHAT and FQNNGV. The CDR3 has 17 amino acids. The V gene lost 1 base and the J gene lost 4 bases, with 19 bases spanning the gap. CDR3 protein: CASSLGPSGSTLETQYF. DNA of the CDR3: TGTGCCAGCAGCTTAGGTCCGAGCGGGTCCACGTTAGAGACCCAGTACTTC.

This sequence joins TRBV24-1 and TRBJ2-5; D gene uncertain. This CDR3 contains 14 residues. Germline V CDR1 and CDR2: KGHDR, SFDVKD. Trimming stripped 3 bases from V and 2 bases from J, with 9 bases between. The CDR3 sequence: CATSDRRVQETQYF. CDR3 coding DNA: TGTGCCACCAGTGATAGAAGGGTTCAAGAGACCCAGTACTTC.

V usage is TRBV25-1 and J usage is TRBJ2-3; tentatively, D is TRBD1 (6 bases). V dropped 2 bases and J dropped 4 bases, with 16 bases sitting between them. Germline CDR1 MGHDK, CDR2 SYGVNS. The CDR3 extends over 16 amino acids. This CDR3 is CASSEITGRGADTQYF. Written as DNA, the CDR3 is TGTGCCAGCAGTGAAATAACCGGCAGGGGTGCAGATACGCAGTATTTT.

The chain has TRBV6-6 and TRBJ1-1; no definite D call. V gave up 0 bases and J gave up 3 bases, with 5 bases separating them. Germline CDR1 reads MNHNY; CDR2 reads SVGAGI (reference sequence). This CDR3 is built from 13 residues. The CDR3 region has the DNA TGTGCCAGCAGTTACTCGAGCGACACTGAAGCTTTCTTT. As protein: CASSYSSDTEAFF.

This chain uses TRBV2 with TRBJ2-1, with 7 positions matching TRBD2. In germline, CDR1 is SNHLY, CDR2 FYNNEI. Trimming took 2 bases from V and 14 from J; bases not matched to a gene: 6. The CDR3 consists of 12 residues. The CDR3 region is CASSETGEGKFF. The CDR3 nucleotides read TGTGCCAGCAGTGAAACGGGGGAGGGGAAGTTCTTC.

The V and J genes are TRBV7-9 and TRBJ2-1; TRBD1 matches at 8 bases. The germline gives CDR1 SEHNR, CDR2 FQNEAQ (reference sequence). The V segment lost 8 bases and the J segment 8 bases; nucleotides outside the gene matches: 11. The CDR3 spans 14 residues. This chain's CDR3 is CASLRRDRIDEQFF. CDR3 nucleotide sequence: TGTGCCAGCCTTAGAAGGGACAGGATTGATGAGCAGTTCTTC.

Only one count was recorded for this clonotype. The chain uses TRBV7-6 and TRBJ1-5; D gene ambiguous. The germline gives CDR1 SGHVS, CDR2 FNYEAQ. V lost 1 base to trimming and J lost 1 base, with 17 bases between them. The CDR3 runs 18 residues. The CDR3 loop reads CASSLGAGTAYSNQPQHF. DNA for the CDR3: TGTGCCAGCAGCTTAGGTGCAGGCACGGCCTACAGCAATCAGCCCCAGCATTTT.

This chain uses TRBV5-6 with TRBJ1-5; D is unclear. CDR1 SGHDT and CDR2 YYEEEE come from the germline V gene. V was cut by 4 bases and J by 11 bases, with 19 bases left in between. CDR3 size: 14 residues. The CDR3 is CASSPRTVPQAQHF. CDR3 in DNA: TGTGCCAGCAGCCCCCGAACGGTACCACAAGCCCAGCATTTT. The full variable domain, with the rest looked up from reference TRBV5-6 and TRBJ1-5, is DAGVTQSPTHLIKTRGQQVTLRCSPKSGHDTVSWYQQALGQGPQFIFQYYEEEERQRGNFPDRFSGHQFPNYSSELNVNALLLGDSALYLCASSPRTVPQAQHFGDGTRLSIL.

The J gene is TRBJ2-7, the V gene TRBV5-1; 10 bases match TRBD1. This CDR3 is 15 amino acids long. V lost 0 bases, J lost 8 bases, and 8 bases stayed unmatched. The germline CDR1 and CDR2 sequences are SGHRS and YFSETQ. CDR3 loop: CASSLEETGGNKQYF. In DNA, the CDR3 is TGCGCCAGCAGCTTGGAAGAGACAGGGGGCAACAAGCAGTACTTC. The full variable domain, completed using reference TRBV5-1 and TRBJ2-7, is KAGVTQTPRYLIKTRGQQVTLSCSPISGHRSVSWYQQTPGQGLQFLFEYFSETQRNKGNFPGRFSGRQFSNSRSEMNVSTLELGDSALYLCASSLEETGGNKQYFGPGTRLTVT.

The rearrangement joins TRBV3-1 to TRBJ1-5; D not certain. The CDR3 loop spans 14 amino acids. V gave up 0 bases and J gave up 6 bases, with 9 bases separating them. CDR1 and CDR2 (germline): LGHDT, YNNKEL (reference sequence). The CDR3, as DNA: TGTGCCAGCAGCCAAGAGCAGGCCGGTCAGCCCCAGCATTTT. It is translated as CASSQEQAGQPQHF.

The rearrangement joins TRBV6-5 to TRBJ2-1; D is unresolved. CDR3 length: 9 amino acids. The V end lost 2 bases, the J end lost 16 bases, and 6 bases lay between the germline ends. The V gene's germline CDR1 is MNHEY and CDR2 SVGAGI. The CDR3 coding sequence is TGTGCCAGCAGTTACAAGTATTTCTTC. Translating it yields CASSYKYFF.